The 13 T cell receptor beta chains below come from one sample, sequenced in a study of shared clonotypes between healthy human individuals. Measured with immunoSEQ multiplex PCR; TCRdb has only the in-frame clones, and not every one. Seen here are millions of clones, roughly 91% observed once, and the top ten hold under 2%. Terminally differentiated effector memory CD45RA+ cells were left out of the naive CD8 fraction, which was CD45RO-negative and positively selected for CCR7. Sample: naive CD8+ T cells from PBMCs. Receptors originate from a man aged 18-30 years in good health. Some clones in this sample may be carry-over from other donors' samples.

The chain carries TRBV10-3 and TRBJ1-1; 7 bases align to TRBD1. The CDR3 is made up of 16 amino acids. V shed 4 bases, J shed 2 bases, and the junction held 10 bases outside the gene matches. Germline values: CDR1 ENHRY, CDR2 SYGVKD. The CDR3 nucleotides read TGTGCCATCAGTGGGGGGGACAGAGTGAGTAACACTGAAGCTTTCTTT. Translating it yields CAISGGDRVSNTEAFF.

The rearrangement links TRBV6-6 to TRBJ2-7; 8 positions agree with TRBD1. Germline V gives CDR1 MNHNY, CDR2 SVGAGI (reference sequence). CDR3 size: 15 residues. V gave up 0 bases and J gave up 5 bases; unmatched junction bases: 6. CDR3 sequence reads: CASSYSETGVDEQYF. CDR3 nucleotides: TGTGCCAGCAGTTACTCCGAGACAGGGGTCGACGAGCAGTACTTC.

The rearrangement links TRBV7-9 to TRBJ1-5, with TRBD1 matching 8 bases. Germline CDR1 and CDR2: SEHNR and FQNEAQ (reference sequence). This CDR3 has 16 amino acids. Germline trimming cut 5 bases from V and 2 bases from J; bases unmatched to any gene: 8. The CDR3 here is CASSPETGVGNQPQHF. CDR3 DNA sequence: TGTGCCAGCAGCCCCGAGACAGGGGTCGGCAATCAGCCCCAGCATTTT.

J is TRBJ1-5 and V is TRBV4-3, with TRBD1 matching over 11 bases. The V and J ends lost 1 base and 7 bases, in that order; junction bases with no gene match: 6. The CDR3 covers 16 residues. Germline values: CDR1 LGHNA, CDR2 YSLEER. The CDR3, as DNA: TGCGCCAGCAGCCAAGGGACGGGACAGGGGGGACAGCCCCAGCATTTT. The encoded protein is CASSQGTGQGGQPQHF.

The table lists this clone with a count of one. The chain has TRBV19 and TRBJ1-2, with D perhaps matching TRBD1 (5 bases). Between the trimmed V and J ends, which lost 4 bases and 6 bases, there was a span of 12 bases. This CDR3 spans 13 amino acids. The germline CDR1 and CDR2 sequences are LNHDA and SQIVND (reference sequence). CDR3 nucleotide sequence: TGTGCCAGTAGTACTAGGACGGGGGATGGCTACACCTTC. It is translated as CASSTRTGDGYTF.

As regards this clone: Other DNA sequences in the sample encode the same CDR3. The gene calls are TRBV7-9 and TRBJ2-2; D is unclear. Germline V gives CDR1 SEHNR, CDR2 FQNEAQ (reference sequence). V lost 0 bases, J lost 6 bases, and 5 bases lay in between. The CDR3 extends over 13 amino acids. In DNA form, the CDR3 reads TGTGCCAGCAGCTTAGCAGGGCCCGGGGAGCTGTTTTTT. Translated, it gives CASSLAGPGELFF.

Concerning this clone: The sample carries other DNA sequences with the same CDR3. This chain connects TRBV29-1 to TRBJ2-7, with a tentative D call TRBD1 (6 bases). The CDR3 has 11 amino acids. V shed 4 bases and J shed 4 bases, with 8 bases lying between them. Germline CDR1 SQVTM, CDR2 ANQGSEA. DNA for the CDR3: TGCAGCGTTGTAGGGGGTTACGAGCAGTACTTC. Translation: CSVVGGYEQYF.

This chain joins TRBV7-9 and TRBJ2-5, with a possible D match to TRBD2 (5 bases). CDR1 is SEHNR, CDR2 FQNEAQ, per germline (reference sequence). This CDR3 is built from 14 residues. Trimming pared 1 base from V and 4 bases from J, leaving 10 bases between. The CDR3 DNA follows: TGTGCCAGCAGCTTAGGGGAGAGTGGAGAGACCCAGTACTTC. Translation gives CASSLGESGETQYF.

The chain is built from TRBV19 and TRBJ2-1; D may correspond to TRBD1 or TRBD2 (6 bases each). The CDR3 covers 18 residues. V was clipped by 9 bases and J by 2 bases, with 26 bases between them. Germline V gene data show CDR1 as LNHDA and CDR2 as SQIVND (reference sequence). Here the CDR3 reads CASEGGPELTSTYNEQFF. CDR3 nucleotide sequence: TGTGCCAGCGAGGGGGGACCAGAACTTACCTCGACCTACAATGAGCAGTTCTTC.

The gene calls are TRBV29-1 and TRBJ2-1; D is unclear. The CDR3 loop spans 16 amino acids. Trimming pared 6 bases from V and 6 bases from J, leaving 24 bases between. CDR1 SQVTM and CDR2 ANQGSEA come from the germline V gene. The CDR3 reads CSVGNHVSRVGNEQFF. The DNA for the CDR3 is TGCAGCGTCGGAAACCACGTTAGCCGGGTAGGCAATGAGCAGTTCTTC.

V gene TRBV5-6 combines with J gene TRBJ2-1; no definite D call. This CDR3 is built from 12 residues. Germline V lookup: CDR1 SGHDT, CDR2 YYEEEE. V shed 4 bases and J shed 7 bases, with 9 bases lying between them. Written as DNA, the CDR3 is TGTGCCAGCAGCCTCCGATTGAATGAGCAGTTCTTC. This gives the protein CASSLRLNEQFF.

V gene TRBV27 combines with J gene TRBJ1-1, with D possibly being TRBD1 (6 bases). CDR1 is MNHEY and CDR2 is SMNVEV in the germline V gene (reference sequence). This CDR3 comprises 13 residues. Between the trimmed V and J ends, which lost 5 bases and 10 bases, there was a span of 17 bases. CDR3 region: CASSPDSVEGAFF. In nucleotides, the CDR3 is TGTGCCAGCAGTCCGGACAGCGTAGAGGGAGCTTTCTTT.

The V and J genes are TRBV27 and TRBJ1-1; D is unclear. This CDR3 has 14 amino acids. With 3 bases removed from V and 4 bases from J, the gap between germline ends came to 12 bases. Germline V gives CDR1 MNHEY, CDR2 SMNVEV (reference sequence). CDR3 protein: CASSFGPRGTEAFF. CDR3 DNA: TGTGCCAGCAGTTTCGGGCCGCGGGGCACTGAAGCTTTCTTT.